These T cell receptor beta chains were read from a single sample in a study of vaccination effects on CD4 cells after COVID-19. Their antigen targets remain unknown. The data were produced by immunoSEQ multiplex PCR, yet TCRdb's version contains in-frame clones alone and is incomplete. The profile shows 20,000 to 25,000 clones, roughly 73% of them singletons. This material consisted of CD4+ T cells from PBMCs cultured with HCoV-229E spike peptides, taken before COVID-19 vaccination. These receptors all stem from a human donor who received a COVID-19 vaccine. Each CDR3 is given with its conserved first and last residue. Fields, in order: clone size, J gene, V gene, CDR3 protein. A clone size is listed for some rows: how often the clone was seen (once, few, many), or a class if it is expanded.

once,TRBJ1-2,TRBV7-9,CASSLAGGVYGYTF
.,TRBJ1-2,TRBV27,CVAGQLYGYTF
.,TRBJ1-1,TRBV5-8,CASSLDRGDTEAFF
few,TRBJ2-1,TRBV9,CASSVGVSENNEQFF
.,TRBJ2-3,TRBV6-4,CASSAGTGGADTQYF
once,TRBJ1-1,TRBV30,CAFKPGQVNTEAFF
.,TRBJ1-2,TRBV6-5,CASSSGQAYGYTF
.,TRBJ1-3,TRBV6-6,CASSSQWPSNTIYF
.,TRBJ1-1,TRBV19,CASSTQGGAEAFF
.,TRBJ2-1,TRBV3-1/TRBV3-2,CASSQGQTRFAYNEQFF